This T cell receptor (beta chain) was identified during a study of blood T cell repertoires in COVID-19. Across the study: Material from acute and convalescent COVID-19 was sourced from the United States, Italy and Spain. Sources were T cells, B-cell-depleted T cells, or PBMCs; the material itself was cDNA or gDNA.

The V and J ends lost 4 bases and 5 bases, in that order; junction bases with no gene match: 7. Germline CDR1 reads MNHEY; CDR2 reads SVGAGI. This CDR3 contains 15 residues. This table comes from immunoSEQ multiplex PCR, and its TCRdb copy is limited to in-frame clones, with some not included. The table includes under 300,000 clones, about 86% detected once. The sample was peripheral blood. This TCR derives from an older man with acute or convalescent COVID-19. The chain has TRBV6-5 and TRBJ1-4; 7 positions agree with TRBD1. The CDR3 nucleotides are TGTGCCAGCAGTTGGGTCCCGGGACAGAATGAAAAACTGTTTTTT. This gives the protein CASSWVPGQNEKLFF.